This TCR beta chain was recorded in a study of blood T cell repertoires in COVID-19. In the study overall: Samples taken during acute and convalescent COVID-19 were collected in the United States, Italy and Spain.

In the authors' methods: Reference gene primers were amplified, and this amplification served to estimate nucleated cell counts. The method was immunoSEQ multiplex PCR; TCRdb's version includes in-frame clones alone and lacks a portion of them. V and J calls and clone size come straight from that table; D and trimming were deduced from the DNA. The sample includes 150,000 to 250,000 clones, roughly 80% of them seen just once. The CDR3 has 13 amino acids. Trimming shortened V by 0 bases and J by 12 bases, and 11 bases separated the two germline ends. Germline values: CDR1 LGHNA, CDR2 YSLEER. During active infection, Seattle patients enrolled and were then monitored through disease.

The chain uses TRBV4-3 and TRBJ1-4; D remains ambiguous. The sample consisted of peripheral blood. The receptor was isolated from a woman aged 35 to 49 with COVID-19, enrolled during active disease. Here the CDR3 DNA reads TGCGCCAGCAGCCAAGATGGTCACAGAGAACTGTTTTTT. Encoded protein: CASSQDGHRELFF.